These T cell receptor beta chains were read from a single sample in a study of T cell responses to AZD1222 COVID-19 vaccine. Assay: immunoSEQ multiplex PCR; the TCRdb copy retains only in-frame clones and omits some. The table records about 150,000 clones, over 85% of them present only once. The sample in question was peripheral blood, obtained on day 0 of AZD1222 vaccination. The receptor source for this set is an adult in good health. Both conserved end residues are part of each CDR3. Fields, in order: J gene, clone size, D gene, V gene, CDR3 DNA, CDR3 protein. A D gene is named only where the DNA matches it firmly. The size field is filled for only some rows; it gives once, few, many or a size class.

TRBJ2-7 . . TRBV4-3 TGCGCCAGCAGCCAAGGTCCGACAGCCTCCTACGAGCAGTACTTC CASSQGPTASYEQYF
TRBJ1-2 . . TRBV5-1 TGCGCCAGCAGCGAACCGCTACAGGGAAGCTATGGCTACACCTTC CASSEPLQGSYGYTF
TRBJ2-5 . . TRBV25-1 TGTGCCAGCAGTGAATCCGGGAGAGAGACCCAGTACTTC CASSESGRETQYF
TRBJ1-1 . . TRBV5-4 TGTGCCAGCAGCCCCAAATTCGGCACTGAAGCTTTCTTT CASSPKFGTEAFF
TRBJ1-2 . . TRBV9 TGTGCCAGCAGCGCTCGAGGGAGCGTTAGCTATGGCTACACCTTC CASSARGSVSYGYTF
TRBJ1-4 . . TRBV7-2 TGTGCCAGCAGCTTAGGTGAAGGCAGTATAGAAAAACTGTTTTTT CASSLGEGSIEKLFF
TRBJ1-2 few . TRBV30 TGTGCCTGGATCCCCCAGACTCTGACCCACTATGGCTACACCTTC CAWIPQTLTHYGYTF
TRBJ2-7 . TRBD2 TRBV2 TGTGCCAGCAGTTCACCCGGGACTAGCGTGTCCTACGAGCAGTACTTC CASSSPGTSVSYEQYF
TRBJ2-3 . . TRBV7-2 TGTGCCAGCAGACTAGCCTATAGCACAGATACGCAGTATTTT CASRLAYSTDTQYF
TRBJ1-1 . TRBD1 TRBV19 TGTGCCAGTAGTATCCGGACAGGGGAGAACACTGAAGCTTTCTTT CASSIRTGENTEAFF
TRBJ1-3 few . TRBV20-1 TGCAGTGCTAGTGGGCTTCCCGGGGAGCGCTCTGGAAACACCATATATTTT CSASGLPGERSGNTIYF
TRBJ2-7 . TRBD2 TRBV7-2 TGTGCCAGCAGCTTAGTTAGCGGGGGGGCCCTGAGGGAGCAGTACTTC CASSLVSGGALREQYF
TRBJ1-4 . TRBD1 TRBV15 TGTGCCACCAGCTCTGGGGACAGGGGAAATGAAAAACTGTTTTTT CATSSGDRGNEKLFF
TRBJ2-1 . TRBD2 TRBV19 TGTGCCAGTAGTCAGTTATTGGGGAAAACTCGAAGCGGGAATGATAATGAGCAGTTCTTC CASSQLLGKTRSGNDNEQFF
TRBJ1-1 . . TRBV29-1 TGCAGCGTTGAGGGGGGAGGGGCCACTGAAGCTTTCTTT CSVEGGGATEAFF
TRBJ1-2 . . TRBV5-6 TGTGCCAGCAGCTTGGAGGGTCTTAGGCGCTACACCTTC CASSLEGLRRYTF
TRBJ1-2 . . TRBV4-3 TGCGCCAGCAGCCAATACCAGGGCGCGAATGGCTACACCTTC CASSQYQGANGYTF
TRBJ1-2 . TRBD1 TRBV9 TGTGCCAGCAGCATGCTTCCGGGACAGGGAACCTATGGCTACACCTTC CASSMLPGQGTYGYTF
TRBJ1-5 few . TRBV3-1/TRBV3-2 TGTGCCAGCAGCCAGCAGGGACGCGATCAGCCCCAGCATTTT CASSQQGRDQPQHF
TRBJ1-1 . . TRBV6-5 TGTGCCAGCAGTTACGGCACTGAAGCTTTCTTT CASSYGTEAFF
TRBJ2-1 few TRBD2 TRBV11-2 TGTGCCAGCCTTGGAGGCGGGGGAGAGCAGTTCTTC CASLGGGGEQFF
TRBJ2-2 . . TRBV2 TGTGCCAGCAGTGTACGTACGAACACCGGGGAGCTGTTTTTT CASSVRTNTGELFF
TRBJ1-3 once . TRBV14 TGTGCCAGCAGCCAAGTTAAGGGGTTTAACACCATATATTTT CASSQVKGFNTIYF
TRBJ1-5 . . TRBV18 TGTGCCAGCTCTTCATCCCAGGGTAACAATCAGCCCCAGCATTTT CASSSSQGNNQPQHF